Given below is one T cell receptor beta chain in context. As yet, its antigen is unknown. This record belongs to a study of cytomegalovirus exposure and HLA in healthy donors. Whole-study results and caveats: Cytomegalovirus-associated status was assigned to about 180 TCR beta chains. Most TCR beta V segments were productive about 90% or about 30% of the time in an earlier analysis.

These donors counted as nominally healthy when sampled, but unrecorded immune exposures were likely. A multiplex PCR was run with 60 Vbeta primers and 13 Jbeta primers. Assay used: immunoSEQ multiplex PCR; TCRdb lists only in-frame clones, some missing. The table shows about 140,000 clones, with 70% to 85% occurring only once. The sequencing sample was made of PBMCs. This sequence was found in a middle-aged woman in good health and CMV-seronegative.

The CDR3 DNA is TGCGCCAGCAGCCAGTCGTTAGGGGGCAATCAGCCCCAGCATTTT. It translates to CASSQSLGGNQPQHF. The genes are TRBV4-1 and TRBJ1-5; D is possibly TRBD1 (5 bases). This CDR3 has 15 residues. The germline V gene has CDR1 MGHRA and CDR2 YSYEKL. V lost 3 bases, J lost 2 bases, and 11 bases lay in between.